These 8 T cell receptor beta chains were all obtained from the same sample, sequenced in a study of blood T cell repertoires in COVID-19. Sequencing was performed with immunoSEQ multiplex PCR; in TCRdb, only in-frame clones are kept and a portion is missing. Of roughly 150,000 clones listed, more than 60% are singletons. What was sequenced was peripheral blood. These receptors were taken from a man aged 60 to 75 with acute or convalescent COVID-19.

The genes are TRBV4-1 and TRBJ2-7; the D gene is possibly TRBD1 (5 bases). The CDR3 is made up of 13 amino acids. Germline V CDR1 and CDR2: MGHRA, YSYEKL. V was pared by 5 bases and J by 5 bases, with 13 bases between. CDR3 in amino acids: CASSSQGGHEQYF. CDR3 bases: TGCGCCAGCAGCTCGCAGGGTGGCCACGAGCAGTACTTC.

The V gene is TRBV10-2, the J gene TRBJ1-2; a possible D gene is TRBD1 (5 bases). Germline V CDR1 and CDR2: WSHSY, SAAADI. The CDR3 consists of 16 residues. V dropped 8 bases and J dropped 2 bases, with 21 bases sitting between them. The CDR3 coding sequence is TGCGCCAGCGGTCTTTCCATGGACATCCCCAACTATGGCTACACCTTC. Amino acids: CASGLSMDIPNYGYTF.

This chain links TRBV7-3 with TRBJ2-2, with 7 bases identical to TRBD1. This CDR3 has 15 amino acids. Trimming at V came to 6 bases and at J to 1 base, leaving 5 bases not matched to a gene. Germline V gene lookup returns CDR1 SGHTA and CDR2 FQGTGA. The CDR3 DNA reads TGTGCCAGCAGGCAACAGGGGAGGAACACCGGGGAGCTGTTTTTT. Translation gives CASRQQGRNTGELFF.

The rearrangement joins TRBV29-1 to TRBJ1-1; TRBD1 might be the D (5 bases). Trimming took 1 base from V and 1 from J, leaving 16 bases between them. The CDR3 has 16 residues. The germline V gene has CDR1 SQVTM and CDR2 ANQGSEA. This chain's CDR3 is CSVEGWYETENTEAFF. The DNA for the CDR3 is TGCAGCGTTGAAGGGTGGTACGAGACAGAGAACACTGAAGCTTTCTTT.

The V and J genes are TRBV2 and TRBJ1-6; TRBD1 matches at 7 bases. The CDR3 is 14 amino acids. V lost 3 bases, J lost 9 bases, and 5 bases stayed unmatched. Germline lookup yields CDR1 SNHLY and CDR2 FYNNEI. This CDR3 reads CASSEGQRGSPLHF. The DNA of the CDR3 is TGTGCCAGCAGTGAGGGACAGCGAGGTTCACCCCTCCACTTT.

This chain links TRBV7-9 with TRBJ1-4; D is unresolved. Trimming stripped 8 bases from V and 5 bases from J, with 9 bases between. The CDR3 spans 12 residues. Germline V gives CDR1 SEHNR, CDR2 FQNEAQ (reference sequence). CDR3 region: CASESDNEKLFF. The CDR3 nucleotides are TGTGCCAGCGAGAGCGACAATGAAAAACTGTTTTTT.

This chain connects TRBV19 to TRBJ1-3; D may be TRBD1 (6 bases). Trimming stripped 3 bases from V and 0 bases from J, with 15 bases between. Germline loops: CDR1 LNHDA, CDR2 SQIVND (reference sequence). The CDR3 spans 17 residues. In DNA, the CDR3 is TGTGCCAGTAGTATTTGGGGGCCCACTACCTCTGGAAACACCATATATTTT. This sequence encodes CASSIWGPTTSGNTIYF.

This chain uses TRBV7-2 with TRBJ2-1; tentative D call: TRBD2 (5 bases). CDR3 length: 17 amino acids. Between the trimmed V and J ends, which lost 4 bases and 1 base, there was a span of 17 bases. The germline V gene has CDR1 SGHTA and CDR2 FQGNSA. The chain's CDR3 is CASSSTGYRSSYNEQFF. The CDR3, as DNA: TGTGCCAGCAGCTCTACGGGGTACAGATCTTCCTACAATGAGCAGTTCTTC.